These 32 T cell receptor beta chains originate from one sample sequenced in a study of blood T cell dynamics during melanoma immunotherapy. As to time point: pre-treatment baseline. Assay used: immunoSEQ multiplex PCR; TCRdb lists only in-frame clones, some missing. The table includes about 1,300 clones, around 90% detected once. The sequencing used effector memory CD8+ T cells from blood, collected from a patient treated with checkpoint blockade. These receptors came from a human donor with melanoma.

This chain connects TRBV19 to TRBJ2-7; D tentatively fits TRBD1 or TRBD2 (6 bases each). The ends were cut back, 6 bases at V and 2 bases at J, with 14 bases in the middle. Per the germline V gene, CDR1 is LNHDA and CDR2 is SQIVND (reference sequence). This CDR3 is built from 14 residues. The CDR3 region is CASSPGAGTYEQYF. CDR3 nucleotides: TGTGCCAGTAGCCCGGGGGCGGGAACCTACGAGCAGTACTTC.

The V gene is TRBV2, the J gene TRBJ2-1; no clear D gene. This CDR3 contains 13 residues. V gave up 6 bases and J gave up 0 bases, with 6 bases separating them. The germline V gene has CDR1 SNHLY and CDR2 FYNNEI. As DNA, the CDR3 is TGTGCCAGCAGGGAGACCTCCTACAATGAGCAGTTCTTC. Protein product: CASRETSYNEQFF.

J is TRBJ2-1 and V is TRBV9, with 14 bases aligning to TRBD2. Trimming at V came to 4 bases and at J to 7 bases, leaving 4 bases not matched to a gene. From germline, CDR1 is SGDLS and CDR2 YYNGEE. This CDR3 region has 15 residues. CDR3 nucleotide sequence: TGTGCCAGCAGCCAGGGACTAGCGGGAGTTAATGAGCAGTTCTTC. Its protein is CASSQGLAGVNEQFF.

This clone was found once. The chain couples TRBV19 to TRBJ2-2, with D maybe TRBD1 (6 bases). Per the germline V gene, CDR1 is LNHDA and CDR2 is SQIVND (reference sequence). Trimming left V 4 bases short and J 3 bases short, with 12 bases between. The length of the CDR3 is 15 residues. The CDR3 bases are TGTGCCAGTAGTACACAGGGCGCGGACACCGGGGAGCTGTTTTTT. This codes for CASSTQGADTGELFF.

The J gene is TRBJ2-1, the V gene TRBV28; no firm D call. The germline V gene has CDR1 MDHEN and CDR2 SYDVKM. The V gene lost 6 bases and the J gene lost 0 bases, with 9 bases spanning the gap. The CDR3 is 14 amino acids. The CDR3 protein is CASSPPSSYNEQFF. DNA of the CDR3: TGTGCCAGCAGCCCCCCTAGCTCCTACAATGAGCAGTTCTTC.

The chain recombines TRBV6-1 with TRBJ2-1; 8 bases line up with TRBD1. V was clipped by 0 bases and J by 7 bases; unmatched bases: 5. There are 15 residues in the CDR3. Germline CDR1 reads MNHNS; CDR2 reads SASEGT. CDR3 in amino acids: CASSEARTGGNEQFF. The DNA of the CDR3 is TGTGCCAGCAGTGAAGCGCGAACAGGGGGGAATGAGCAGTTCTTC.

The rearrangement joins TRBV27 to TRBJ2-5; 7 bases map to TRBD1. The V segment lost 4 bases and the J segment 2 bases; nucleotides outside the gene matches: 4. CDR1 is MNHEY and CDR2 is SMNVEV in the germline V gene (reference sequence). CDR3 length: 14 residues. The chain's CDR3 is CASSSGQKQETQYF. In DNA, the CDR3 is TGTGCCAGCAGTTCGGGACAGAAACAAGAGACCCAGTACTTC.

The CDR3 region has the DNA TGTGCCAGCAGCAAGGATAGTTTTGCAACTAATGAAAAACTGTTTTTT. It is translated as CASSKDSFATNEKLFF. The rearrangement uses TRBV27 and TRBJ1-4; D unclear. Per the germline V gene, CDR1 is MNHEY and CDR2 is SMNVEV (reference sequence). V lost 6 bases to trimming and J lost 0 bases, with 14 bases between them. This CDR3 is 16 amino acids long.

The V and J genes are TRBV4-1 and TRBJ2-5; 10 bases line up with TRBD2. Per the germline V gene, CDR1 is MGHRA and CDR2 is YSYEKL. This CDR3 comprises 14 residues. The junction had 3 bases not matched to a gene; V was cut back by 3 bases and J by 5 bases. CDR3 amino acids: CASSHLAGVETQYF. CDR3 in DNA: TGCGCCAGCAGCCATCTAGCGGGGGTGGAGACCCAGTACTTC.

The V and J genes are TRBV6-5 and TRBJ1-4; 11 bases align to TRBD1. CDR3 length equals 14 residues. Unmatched junction bases numbered 5, after V lost 6 bases and J lost 8 bases. Per the germline V gene, CDR1 is MNHEY and CDR2 is SVGAGI. CDR3 sequence reads: CASRSGQGEEKLFF. In DNA, the CDR3 is TGTGCCAGCAGATCGGGACAGGGGGAGGAAAAACTGTTTTTT.

The chain has TRBV5-5 and TRBJ1-1; D gene unclear. Trimming removed 4 bases at V and 4 bases at J, with 8 bases between. Germline lookup yields CDR1 SGHKS and CDR2 YYEKEE (reference sequence). CDR3 size: 12 residues. CDR3 sequence (DNA): TGTGCCAGCAGCCCCAAGGGCACTGAAGCTTTCTTT. Translating gives CASSPKGTEAFF.

V and J are TRBV25-1 and TRBJ2-1; D might be TRBD1 (6 bases). The CDR3 extends over 15 amino acids. CDR1 is MGHDK and CDR2 is SYGVNS in the germline V gene. Trimming took 2 bases from V and 10 from J, leaving 18 bases between them. The CDR3 DNA sequence: TGTGCCAGCAGTGAAGGGGGCGGCAAACGCGGGGAGCAGTTCTTC. Translation: CASSEGGGKRGEQFF.

The rearrangement joins TRBV6-1 to TRBJ2-7; D might be TRBD1 (6 bases). Germline CDR1 reads MNHNS; CDR2 reads SASEGT. The CDR3 covers 14 residues. V was clipped by 7 bases and J by 2 bases, with 15 bases between them. CDR3 in amino acids: CASTTSEGAYEQYF. CDR3 DNA: TGTGCCAGCACCACCTCTGAGGGGGCCTACGAGCAGTACTTC.

The chain combines TRBV7-9 with TRBJ2-5; D uncertain. TRBJ2-7 matches the DNA end more closely, so the J call is doubtful. Germline V gene lookup returns CDR1 SEHNR and CDR2 FQNEAQ (reference sequence). The CDR3 sequence is 14 residues long. The chain's CDR3 is CASSFDYSPYEQYF. As DNA, the CDR3 is TGTGCCAGCAGCTTTGATTACAGCCCCTACGAGCAGTACTTC.

The chain carries TRBV11-3 and TRBJ1-4; D is possibly TRBD1 (6 bases). CDR3 length: 14 residues. V was cut by 0 bases and J by 13 bases, with 15 bases left in between. Germline V gene lookup returns CDR1 SGHNT and CDR2 YENEEA. The CDR3 sequence is CASSLEEGWGPLFF. In nucleotides, the CDR3 is TGTGCCAGCAGCTTAGAAGAAGGGTGGGGGCCACTGTTTTTT.

J is TRBJ1-6 and V is TRBV7-9, with 8 bases fitting TRBD1. Trimming cost V 5 bases and J 7 bases; bases outside gene matches: 7. Per germline, CDR1 SEHNR and CDR2 FQNEAQ (reference sequence). CDR3 length: 15 residues. The CDR3 region is CASSRGTGENSPLHF. For the CDR3, the DNA is TGTGCCAGCAGCCGAGGGACAGGCGAAAATTCACCCCTCCACTTT. The full variable domain, rest sourced from reference TRBV7-9 and TRBJ1-6, is DTGVSQNPRHKITKRGQNVTFRCDPISEHNRLYWYRQTLGQGPEFLTYFQNEAQLEKSRLLSDRFSAERPKGSFSTLEIQRTEQGDSAMYLCASSRGTGENSPLHFGNGTRLTVT.

The genes are TRBV9 and TRBJ2-7; D not resolved. The CDR3 sequence is 15 residues long. Trimming removed 0 bases at V and 3 bases at J, with 13 bases between. The germline gives CDR1 SGDLS, CDR2 YYNGEE. DNA for the CDR3: TGTGCCAGCAGCGTAGGGGTAGATAACTTCTACGAGCAGTACTTC. Its translation is CASSVGVDNFYEQYF.

The chain links TRBV27 to TRBJ2-1; TRBD2 matches at 12 bases. Germline values: CDR1 MNHEY, CDR2 SMNVEV (reference sequence). The junction had 4 bases not matched to a gene; V was cut back by 0 bases and J by 10 bases. The CDR3 runs to 15 residues. CDR3 sequence reads: CASSLSLAGGREQFF. CDR3 nucleotides: TGTGCCAGCAGTTTATCACTAGCGGGGGGACGGGAGCAGTTCTTC.

This rearrangement joins TRBV2 to TRBJ1-1; perhaps TRBD1 as D (5 bases). V gave up 8 bases and J gave up 1 base, with 17 bases separating them. CDR1 SNHLY and CDR2 FYNNEI come from the germline V gene. The CDR3 length is 15 residues. The CDR3 loop reads CASEAGLTENTEAFF. CDR3 nucleotides: TGTGCCAGCGAAGCGGGGCTAACGGAGAACACTGAAGCTTTCTTT.

This clone showed up just a few times. V and J are TRBV2 and TRBJ2-7; TRBD1 aligns across 8 bases. Germline CDR1 is SNHLY and CDR2 is FYNNEI. J gave up 3 bases and V 3 bases, and 10 bases lay outside the gene matches. This CDR3 comprises 16 residues. For the CDR3, the DNA is TGTGCCAGCAGTGAGGACTTTGCAGGGGGCCTCTACGAGCAGTACTTC. Its protein product is CASSEDFAGGLYEQYF.

This chain uses TRBV29-1 with TRBJ1-3; possible D gene TRBD1, 5 bases. V dropped 4 bases and J dropped 0 bases, with 10 bases sitting between them. The germline gives CDR1 SQVTM, CDR2 ANQGSEA. The CDR3 covers 14 residues. The CDR3 DNA reads as TGCAGCGTTGTGGGACTAAACTCTGGAAACACCATATATTTT. Protein sequence: CSVVGLNSGNTIYF. Variable domain in full (rest from reference TRBV29-1 and TRBJ1-3): SAVISQKPSRDICQRGTSLTIQCQVDSQVTMMFWYRQQPGQSLTLIATANQGSEATYESGFVIDKFPISRPNLTFSTLTVSNMSPEDSSIYLCSVVGLNSGNTIYFGEGSWLTVV.

This chain links TRBV7-9 with TRBJ1-1, with D unresolved. CDR1 is SEHNR, CDR2 FQNEAQ, per germline (reference sequence). Trimming stripped 5 bases from V and 1 base from J, with 11 bases between. The CDR3 is 14 amino acids. CDR3 in DNA: TGTGCCAGCAGCCAGGACGTAACGAACACTGAAGCTTTCTTT. This translates into CASSQDVTNTEAFF.

This clone was found once. The V gene is TRBV7-9, the J gene TRBJ2-7; perhaps D is TRBD1 or TRBD2 (6 bases each). V was pared by 5 bases and J by 7 bases, with 21 bases between. Germline CDR1 and CDR2: SEHNR and FQNEAQ (reference sequence). The CDR3 consists of 15 residues. The CDR3 loop is CASSPGGRGREEQYF. CDR3 in DNA: TGTGCCAGCAGCCCGGGCGGCAGGGGCCGGGAGGAGCAGTACTTC.

The chain carries TRBV5-1 and TRBJ2-5; maybe TRBD1 (5 bases). Germline CDR1 reads SGHRS; CDR2 reads YFSETQ. This CDR3 comprises 15 residues. V lost 1 base to trimming and J lost 5 bases, with 15 bases between them. CDR3 protein: CASSLSQGGLETQYF. Here the CDR3 DNA reads TGCGCCAGCAGCTTGTCGCAGGGCGGCCTGGAGACCCAGTACTTC.

The rearrangement links TRBV7-9 to TRBJ2-2, with 7 positions matching TRBD1. CDR1 is SEHNR, CDR2 FQNEAQ, per germline (reference sequence). The junction had 7 bases not matched to a gene; V was cut back by 6 bases and J by 3 bases. CDR3 length: 15 residues. The CDR3 DNA reads as TGTGCCAGCAGGGATCCGGGACAGCACACCGGGGAGCTGTTTTTT. This translates into CASRDPGQHTGELFF.

V usage is TRBV28 and J usage is TRBJ2-7; D not resolved. Germline V gene lookup returns CDR1 MDHEN and CDR2 SYDVKM. The V and J ends lost 3 bases and 6 bases respectively, with 12 bases between them. The CDR3 extends over 13 amino acids. CDR3 sequence reads: CASSLPSISEQYF. In DNA, the CDR3 is TGTGCCAGCAGTTTGCCTAGTATAAGCGAGCAGTACTTC.

The CDR3 DNA is TGTGCCAGCAGCCCCGGGACTAGCGGGAGAGGCGATACGCAGTATTTT. This encodes CASSPGTSGRGDTQYF. The chain is built from TRBV9 and TRBJ2-3, with 14 bases aligning to TRBD2. CDR1 and CDR2 from the germline V gene are SGDLS and YYNGEE. CDR3 size: 16 residues. The V gene end was trimmed by 4 bases and the J gene end by 6 bases; junction bases not matched to a gene: 7.

This chain joins TRBV10-3 and TRBJ1-1; D perhaps matches TRBD1 (5 bases). The CDR3 sequence is 13 residues long. Germline V gives CDR1 ENHRY, CDR2 SYGVKD. CDR3 region: CAHRNGGNTEAFF. The DNA of the CDR3 is TGTGCGCACCGTAATGGGGGGAACACTGAAGCTTTCTTT.

This clone has only a few counts. This chain joins TRBV4-1 and TRBJ2-7; 7 nucleotides line up with TRBD2. The CDR3 is 13 amino acids. CDR1 MGHRA and CDR2 YSYEKL come from the germline V gene. Trimming cost V 3 bases and J 3 bases; bases outside gene matches: 2. CDR3 nucleotides: TGCGCCAGCAGCCACGAGCGGGGCTACGAGCAGTACTTC. Residues: CASSHERGYEQYF.

The V and J genes are TRBV7-9 and TRBJ1-5; 9 bases agree with TRBD1. With 8 bases clipped from V and 3 bases from J, the junction kept 5 bases outside the gene matches. This CDR3 comprises 14 residues. The germline V gene has CDR1 SEHNR and CDR2 FQNEAQ (reference sequence). The CDR3 here is CASWTGDPNQPQHF. In DNA form, the CDR3 reads TGTGCCAGCTGGACAGGGGACCCCAATCAGCCCCAGCATTTT.

This chain connects TRBV5-1 to TRBJ2-2, with 9 bases identical to TRBD2. CDR1 SGHRS and CDR2 YFSETQ come from the germline V gene. This CDR3 comprises 15 residues. V lost 0 bases and J lost 5; bases outside the gene matches: 2. The CDR3 loop is CASSLGSGGTGELFF. The CDR3, as DNA: TGCGCCAGCAGCTTGGGAAGCGGGGGGACCGGGGAGCTGTTTTTT.

This clone was recorded once. The CDR3 nucleotides are TGTGCCAGCAGCTTAGCGTTAGGGGGACAGGGCTCCAATGAGCAGTTCTTC. Its protein product is CASSLALGGQGSNEQFF. The genes are TRBV7-9 and TRBJ2-1; 9 bases align to TRBD1. Germline CDR1 SEHNR, CDR2 FQNEAQ (reference sequence). The CDR3 sequence is 17 residues long. J was trimmed by 6 bases and V by 0 bases; bases with no gene match: 9.